The 9 T cell receptor beta chains reported below all come from one sample, sequenced in a study of blood T cell repertoires in COVID-19. Generated by immunoSEQ multiplex PCR, the TCRdb table keeps only in-frame clones and is missing some. This table has around 150,000 clones, about 86% appearing once. Specimen: peripheral blood. The source is a woman in her 70s with COVID-19, enrolled during active disease.

The chain is built from TRBV28 and TRBJ1-5; 8 positions match TRBD1. The V and J ends lost 6 bases and 3 bases, in that order; junction bases with no gene match: 22. CDR3 length equals 20 residues. Germline CDR1 and CDR2: MDHEN and SYDVKM. The DNA for the CDR3 is TGTGCCAGCAGGGGACGCCGCCCGGGGGACAGGTCCTATAACAATCAGCCCCAGCATTTT. Encoded protein: CASRGRRPGDRSYNNQPQHF.

The chain combines TRBV6-4 with TRBJ2-1, with 12 bases fitting TRBD2. Germline V gene lookup returns CDR1 MRHNA and CDR2 SNTAGT. The ends lost 6 bases at V and 6 bases at J; junction bases unmatched: 6. This CDR3 spans 15 amino acids. In DNA form, the CDR3 reads TGTGCCAGCAGCCGCCTAGCGGGGGGGTTCAATGAGCAGTTCTTC. This gives the protein CASSRLAGGFNEQFF.

This clone appeared once. V is TRBV11-3 and J is TRBJ2-3, with D tentatively TRBD1 (5 bases). CDR3 length: 13 amino acids. The ends were cut back, 5 bases at V and 2 bases at J, with 8 bases in the middle. Germline assignment: CDR1 SGHNT and CDR2 YENEEA. The CDR3 DNA reads TGTGCCAGCAGCGGTGGGGCCACAGATACGCAGTATTTT. Translated, it gives CASSGGATDTQYF.

The V and J genes are TRBV10-3 and TRBJ1-2; D uncertain. Trimming shortened V by 4 bases and J by 5 bases, and 8 bases separated the two germline ends. Germline V CDR1 and CDR2: ENHRY, SYGVKD. The CDR3 length is 12 residues. This chain's CDR3 is CAISGGAYGYTF. In DNA form, the CDR3 reads TGTGCCATCAGTGGCGGAGCGTATGGCTACACCTTC.

The chain links TRBV18 to TRBJ1-6, with TRBD1 identical over 12 bases. Germline V CDR1 and CDR2: KGHSH, LQKENI. J gave up 7 bases and V 3 bases, and 4 bases lay outside the gene matches. The CDR3 extends over 16 amino acids. CDR3 sequence (DNA): TGTGCCAGCTCACCCCTCGGGACAGGGGGCAATTCACCCCTCCACTTT. This gives the protein CASSPLGTGGNSPLHF. The variable domain in full, completed from reference TRBV18 and TRBJ1-6, reads NAGVMQNPRHLVRRRGQEARLRCSPMKGHSHVYWYRQLPEEGLKFMVYLQKENIIDESGMPKERFSAEFPKEGPSILRIQQVVRGDSAAYFCASSPLGTGGNSPLHFGNGTRLTVT.

The V call is TRBV29-1, the J call TRBJ2-1; no clear D gene. There are 12 residues in the CDR3. Trimming left V 7 bases short and J 7 bases short, with 14 bases between. The germline V gene encodes CDR1 SQVTM and CDR2 ANQGSEA. As DNA, the CDR3 is TGCAGCGAGTTACGTTCGGGTAATGAGCAGTTCTTC. Protein: CSELRSGNEQFF.

A note on this clone: Compared with germline, one end of the junction differs, possibly owing to a read error. Other nucleotide sequences in the sample specify the same CDR3. The chain is built from TRBV6-4 and TRBJ2-2, with a weak D call TRBD2 (6 bases). The CDR3 is 17 amino acids. Germline V gene sequence: CDR1 MRHNA, CDR2 SNTAGT. The CDR3 nucleotides are TGCGCCAGCAGTGACTCGGGAGAAACAGTTAACACCGGGGAGCTGTTTTTT. Protein: CASSDSGETVNTGELFF.

The rearrangement uses TRBV19 and TRBJ2-2, with TRBD2 matching over 12 bases. The CDR3 is 18 residues long. Germline V gives CDR1 LNHDA, CDR2 SQIVND (reference sequence). V lost 2 bases and J lost 4; bases outside the gene matches: 8. CDR3 coding DNA: TGTGCCAGTAGTATACCGCTAGCGGGGGGGCTTGGCACCGGGGAGCTGTTTTTT. Its protein is CASSIPLAGGLGTGELFF.

This chain uses TRBV2 with TRBJ1-2; 7 bases fit TRBD1. The germline V gene has CDR1 SNHLY and CDR2 FYNNEI. The CDR3 runs 15 residues. Trimming at V came to 3 bases and at J to 4 bases, leaving 8 bases not matched to a gene. The CDR3 reads CASSDPGQSFYGYTF. The DNA of the CDR3 is TGTGCCAGCAGTGACCCGGGACAGTCTTTCTATGGCTACACCTTC.